This TCR beta chain appears in the sequencing data of a study of CXCR3-negative and CXCR3-positive naive CD8 T cells. Carrying UMI labels, the TRB cDNA libraries were prepared through 5' RACE. Reanalyzing the 5' RACE reads, TCRdb keeps one entry per CDR3 protein, without DNA. Its table lists tens of thousands of distinct CDR3 sequences. General observations from the study: Naive cells, whether CXCR3-negative or CXCR3-positive, had similar TRBV-TRBJ usage, while memory cells differed.

Regarding this clonotype: The antigen is undetermined.

This CDR3 is 14 amino acids long. Germline lookup yields CDR1 SEHNR and CDR2 FQNEAQ (reference sequence). Source material: naive CXCR3- CD8+ T cells from blood. Subset described: CD45RO-CCR7+CD27+CD95- naive CD8+ T cells lacking CXCR3 (TNR3-). This TCR was sampled from a human donor in good health. Some clones in this sample may be carry-over from other donors' samples. The rearrangement joins TRBV7-9 to TRBJ1-2; TCRdb picks TRBD1, but there is no DNA to check that call. The CDR3 reads CASSPAGQAYGYTF.